This T cell receptor (beta chain) came from a study of shared clonotypes between healthy human individuals. Background on the study: CD8 memory received one plate per donor, CD8 naive two, CD4 memory three and CD4 naive three.

Each sample came from a Caucasian adult donor living in Nashville, Tennessee. Assay: immunoSEQ multiplex PCR; the TCRdb copy retains only in-frame clones and omits some. This sample has 2.3 million or so clones; 90% to 95% occur once, and the top ten carry 0.39%. CDR3 length: 15 amino acids. The germline CDR1 and CDR2 sequences are MNHNS and SASEGT. J lost 8 bases, V lost 4 bases, and 10 bases had no gene match. The receptor was isolated from a man aged 18-30 years in good health. Some clones in this sample may be carry-over from other donors' samples. J is TRBJ1-4 and V is TRBV6-1; TRBD1 matches 7 bases. The sequenced sample was naive CD4+ T cells from PBMCs. Noted subset: CD45RA+ positively selected. This chain's CDR3 is CASSGTGRWYEKLFF. CDR3 nucleotides: TGTGCCAGCAGTGGGACAGGCCGGTGGTACGAAAAACTGTTTTTT.